The 19 T cell receptor beta chains in this list originate from one sample, sequenced in a study of blood T cells in healthy people across ages. With a J-beta primer mix and a sample-barcoded 5' primer, a second PCR ran about 7 to 12 cycles. TCRdb reprocessed the 5' RACE reads with MiXCR, giving one entry per CDR3 protein. The sample has over 1,500,000 distinct CDR3 sequences, approximately 40% seen once. The sample consisted of blood. These receptors originate from a human donor in good health.

A single count supports this clonotype. The chain links TRBV7-9 to TRBJ2-3; the D call may be TRBD1 or TRBD2 (5 bases each). The CDR3 is 19 residues long. The V and J ends lost 0 bases and 2 bases respectively, with 21 bases between them. The germline V gene encodes CDR1 SEHNR and CDR2 FQNEAQ (reference sequence). The CDR3 loop is CASSLARGDWNIDTDTQYF. The CDR3 DNA sequence: TGTGCCAGCAGCTTAGCGCGAGGGGATTGGAATATTGACACAGATACGCAGTATTTT.

The chain couples TRBV13 to TRBJ1-2; possible D gene TRBD1, 6 bases. CDR1 and CDR2 (germline): PRHDT, FYEKMQ (reference sequence). The CDR3 consists of 14 residues. The V end lost 4 bases, the J end lost 8 bases, and 17 bases lay between the germline ends. DNA of the CDR3: TGTGCCAGCAGCTCCCTCCCAGGGGCGGGGGGCTACACCTTC. Translating it yields CASSSLPGAGGYTF. The full variable domain, with the rest looked up from reference TRBV13 and TRBJ1-2, is AAGVIQSPRHLIKEKRETATLKCYPIPRHDTVYWYQQGPGQDPQFLISFYEKMQSDKGSIPDRFSAQQFSDYHSELNMSSLELGDSALYFCASSSLPGAGGYTFGSGTRLTVV.

The chain has TRBV9 and TRBJ2-1, with 13 bases identical to TRBD2. CDR1 SGDLS and CDR2 YYNGEE come from the germline V gene. V dropped 3 bases and J dropped 0; count of bases not matched to a gene: 12. The CDR3 has 20 amino acids. The DNA for the CDR3 is TGTGCCAGCAGCGCGAGACTAGCGGGGGGACAAATGAGCTCCTACAATGAGCAGTTCTTC. It specifies CASSARLAGGQMSSYNEQFF.

This sequence joins TRBV4-3 and TRBJ1-1; perhaps TRBD1 as D (5 bases). V was shortened by 2 bases and J by 6 bases, with 13 bases between the two germline ends. The germline gives CDR1 LGHNA, CDR2 YSLEER. There are 14 residues in the CDR3. CDR3 nucleotides: TGCGCCAGCAGCCAATTGGGGGGAGGGGCTGAAGCTTTCTTT. Amino acid sequence: CASSQLGGGAEAFF.

This clonotype came up a few times. As DNA, the CDR3 is TGTGCCAGCAGCAAAGGGGGTTCTAGTAGCGATGAGCAGTTCTTC. The encoded protein is CASSKGGSSSDEQFF. The gene calls are TRBV7-9 and TRBJ2-1, with D tentatively TRBD1 (6 bases). The CDR3 contains 15 residues. Germline V gene lookup returns CDR1 SEHNR and CDR2 FQNEAQ (reference sequence). V gave up 5 bases and J gave up 8 bases, with 19 bases separating them.

The chain joins TRBV27 to TRBJ1-1; D remains unclear. Per the germline V gene, CDR1 is MNHEY and CDR2 is SMNVEV (reference sequence). The CDR3 length is 14 residues. V lost 8 bases, J lost 5 bases, and 18 bases lay in between. For the CDR3, the DNA is TGTGCCAGCCGGCGTTTATCGAGTATTACTGAAGCTTTCTTT. It yields the protein CASRRLSSITEAFF.

The CDR3 spells CASSQGQTYQETQYF. The CDR3 region has the DNA TGCGCCAGCAGCCAGGGGCAGACCTACCAAGAGACCCAGTACTTC. The chain joins TRBV4-1 to TRBJ2-5; tentative D call: TRBD1 (5 bases). With 3 bases removed from V and 0 bases from J, the gap between germline ends came to 11 bases. Germline V gene sequence: CDR1 MGHRA, CDR2 YSYEKL. CDR3 length: 15 amino acids.

This clonotype has only one observation. The chain links TRBV7-2 to TRBJ1-2, with TRBD1 matching 7 bases. This CDR3 comprises 14 residues. From germline, CDR1 is SGHTA and CDR2 FQGNSA. Trimming cost V 5 bases and J 5 bases; bases outside gene matches: 8. The CDR3 region has the DNA TGTGCCAGCAGCCAAGGGGGCTATGTGTATGGCTACACCTTC. Translation: CASSQGGYVYGYTF. Drawing the rest from reference TRBV7-2 and TRBJ1-2, the complete variable domain is GAGVSQSPSNKVTEKGKDVELRCDPISGHTALYWYRQSLGQGLEFLIYFQGNSAPDKSGLPSDRFSAERTGGSVSTLTIQRTQQEDSAVYLCASSQGGYVYGYTFGSGTRLTVV.

This rearrangement joins TRBV25-1 to TRBJ2-1; tentative D call: TRBD2 (6 bases). CDR1 MGHDK and CDR2 SYGVNS come from the germline V gene. Between the trimmed V and J ends, which lost 2 bases and 5 bases, there was a span of 7 bases. The CDR3 covers 13 residues. CDR3 sequence (DNA): TGTGCCAGCAGTGAACCGGGGGACAATGAGCAGTTCTTC. This sequence encodes CASSEPGDNEQFF.

The rearrangement joins TRBV4-3 to TRBJ1-1; no reliable D call. This CDR3 is 14 amino acids long. Germline V gene lookup returns CDR1 LGHNA and CDR2 YSLEER. The V gene lost 0 bases and the J gene lost 4 bases, with 9 bases spanning the gap. The CDR3 bases are TGCGCCAGCAGCCAAGAGCTACAGTCCACTGAAGCTTTCTTT. This sequence encodes CASSQELQSTEAFF.

This clonotype was detected only a few times. This chain uses TRBV12-3 or TRBV12-4 with TRBJ1-2; a possible D gene is TRBD1 (6 bases). This CDR3 contains 15 residues. V was cut by 3 bases and J by 1 base, with 12 bases left in between. CDR3 bases: TGTGCCAGCAGTTTGGAGGGGGGGGATAACTATGGCTACACCTTC. This gives the protein CASSLEGGDNYGYTF.

The J gene is TRBJ2-1, the V gene TRBV28; 15 nucleotides match TRBD2. V shed 6 bases, J shed 1 base, and the junction held 4 bases outside the gene matches. Germline V gene data show CDR1 as MDHEN and CDR2 as SYDVKM. CDR3 size: 17 residues. CDR3 coding DNA: TGTGCCAGCAGGGGACTAGCGGGGGGATGGTCCTACAATGAGCAGTTCTTC. This gives the protein CASRGLAGGWSYNEQFF.

Here the CDR3 reads CASRMSGDRPQHF. DNA of the CDR3: TGTGCCAGCAGAATGTCAGGCGATCGGCCCCAGCATTTT. The chain recombines TRBV12-3 or TRBV12-4 with TRBJ1-5; unclear D gene. The V gene lost 6 bases and the J gene lost 9 bases, with 15 bases spanning the gap. The CDR3 has 13 amino acids.

V gene TRBV12-3 or TRBV12-4 combines with J gene TRBJ2-5, with D unresolved. The CDR3 has 13 amino acids. The germline V and J ends were trimmed by 2 bases and 2 bases, with 6 bases remaining between them. The CDR3 protein is CASSLTEQETQYF. CDR3 bases: TGTGCCAGCAGTTTAACGGAGCAAGAGACCCAGTACTTC.

The chain carries TRBV4-3 and TRBJ1-2, with a weak D call TRBD1 (5 bases). Germline CDR1 reads LGHNA; CDR2 reads YSLEER. The V end lost 1 base, the J end lost 2 bases, and 14 bases lay between the germline ends. The CDR3 sequence is 16 residues long. The CDR3 DNA reads as TGCGCCAGCAGCCAAGTTCAGACAGAGAAAAACTATGGCTACACCTTC. It translates to CASSQVQTEKNYGYTF.

V is TRBV20-1 and J is TRBJ2-5, with TRBD2 identical over 11 bases. CDR1 is DFQATT and CDR2 is SNEGSKA in the germline V gene (reference sequence). Unmatched junction bases numbered 10, after V lost 6 bases and J lost 1 base. This CDR3 comprises 16 residues. The CDR3 here is CSAVLVAGGTQETQYF. In nucleotides, the CDR3 is TGCAGTGCCGTGCTTGTAGCGGGGGGGACCCAAGAGACCCAGTACTTC.

J is TRBJ2-3 and V is TRBV10-3; 11 bases fit TRBD2. This CDR3 comprises 15 residues. Germline assignment: CDR1 ENHRY and CDR2 SYGVKD. The V gene end was trimmed by 6 bases and the J gene end by 2 bases; junction bases not matched to a gene: 4. CDR3 nucleotides: TGTGCCATCAGCCTTAGCGGGGGGGCCACAGATACGCAGTATTTT. Translating gives CAISLSGGATDTQYF.

The J gene is TRBJ2-1, the V gene TRBV4-1, with D tentatively TRBD1 (5 bases). This CDR3 region has 18 residues. From germline, CDR1 is MGHRA and CDR2 YSYEKL. Trimming removed 0 bases from V and 1 base from J, with 16 bases in between. CDR3 amino acids: CASSQDQGPTYSYNEQFF. The CDR3 DNA reads as TGCGCCAGCAGCCAAGATCAGGGCCCTACGTATTCCTACAATGAGCAGTTCTTC.

The rearrangement links TRBV20-1 to TRBJ1-2, with TRBD1 identical over 7 bases. After removal of 0 bases from V and 0 bases from J, the junction contained 7 bases not matched to a gene. There are 16 residues in the CDR3. CDR1 and CDR2 (germline): DFQATT, SNEGSKA (reference sequence). The DNA of the CDR3 is TGCAGTGCTAGAGAACATGGGGACAGCTCTAACTATGGCTACACCTTC. Translating it yields CSAREHGDSSNYGYTF.